The count of the clone carrying this T cell receptor beta chain is one. No antigen is known for it. This specimen belongs to a study of blood T cells in healthy people across ages. Overall study findings and caveats: Strong correlation linked observed beta diversity and percent naive T cells. Older individuals had lower TCR beta diversity per million T cells (the decline was roughly linear).

The sample providers were healthy Caucasian people from Russia, aged about 6 to 100. A second about 7 to 11 cycle PCR used barcoded and J-beta primers. Each sample provided no less than 2.5 million CDR3-containing paired-end reads. TCRdb re-called the 5' RACE reads through MiXCR, storing one row per CDR3 protein. The repertoire consists of roughly 680,000 distinct CDR3 sequences, with approximately 52% occurring once and the leading ten covering about 14%. CDR1 and CDR2 (germline): MNHEY, SVGAGI. This CDR3 spans 14 amino acids. Trimming removed 6 bases from V and 5 bases from J; junction bases left unmatched: 8.

The sequencing input was blood. The rearrangement joins TRBV6-5 to TRBJ2-7; TRBD1 matches 9 bases. The origin of this receptor is a woman of 80 years or more in good health. The CDR3 reads CASRTTGGIDEQYF. Here the CDR3 DNA reads TGTGCCAGCAGGACAACAGGGGGCATCGACGAGCAGTACTTC.